Shown below are 13 T cell receptor beta chains from a single sample sequenced in a study of a mutant IDH1 vaccine in newly diagnosed glioma. Specified time point: week 35, safety follow-up. The investigators gave 300 ug of mutant IDH1 20-mer peptide in each vaccine dose, together with topical imiquimod. Repertoires were generated with immunoSEQ multiplex PCR, while TCRdb's copy carries only in-frame clones and drops some. The sample has 50,000 to 70,000 clones, 80% to 85% seen once. These TCRs' antigens remain unknown. Specimen: PBMCs, collected from a glioma patient whose treatment included an IDH1 peptide vaccine. Receptors were obtained from a young man with glioma.

The CDR3 coding sequence is TGTGCCAGCAGCCAAGCCCCAATGAGACAGGGAACTAATGAAAAACTGTTTTTT. Amino acid sequence: CASSQAPMRQGTNEKLFF. The chain is built from TRBV4-2 and TRBJ1-4, with 7 nucleotides matching TRBD1. The germline gives CDR1 LGHNA, CDR2 YNFKEQ. This CDR3 comprises 18 residues. Trimming at V came to 1 base and at J to 1 base, leaving 9 bases not matched to a gene.

The chain recombines TRBV5-6 with TRBJ2-6, with a tentative D call TRBD2 (5 bases). This CDR3 comprises 15 residues. Trimming stripped 1 base from V and 2 bases from J, with 7 bases between. Germline CDR1 and CDR2: SGHDT and YYEEEE. CDR3 residues: CASSLHGAGANVLTF. CDR3 nucleotides: TGTGCCAGCAGCTTGCACGGGGCTGGGGCCAACGTCCTGACTTTC.

The rearrangement joins TRBV2 to TRBJ1-5; no firm D call. Per the germline V gene, CDR1 is SNHLY and CDR2 is FYNNEI. The V gene lost 3 bases and the J gene lost 3 bases, with 9 bases spanning the gap. The CDR3 sequence is 14 residues long. CDR3 sequence: CASSDGSTNQPQHF. The DNA for the CDR3 is TGTGCCAGCAGTGACGGGAGCACCAATCAGCCCCAGCATTTT.

This chain connects TRBV5-1 to TRBJ2-3; 7 bases fit TRBD2. Germline loops: CDR1 SGHRS, CDR2 YFSETQ. The CDR3 loop spans 16 amino acids. J lost 4 bases, V lost 4 bases, and 12 bases had no gene match. Here the CDR3 reads CASSVGGTLSADTQYF. DNA of the CDR3: TGCGCCAGCAGCGTCGGGGGGACCCTGTCAGCAGATACGCAGTATTTT.

The chain joins TRBV18 to TRBJ1-5; D unresolved. The germline V gene has CDR1 KGHSH and CDR2 LQKENI. The CDR3 loop spans 17 amino acids. Trimming pared 4 bases from V and 6 bases from J, leaving 22 bases between. In DNA, the CDR3 is TGTGCCAGCTCACGCACAGCTCCGCCCCCTGATCTTCAGCCCCAGCATTTT. It specifies CASSRTAPPPDLQPQHF.

V usage is TRBV5-4 and J usage is TRBJ1-1, with D possibly TRBD1 on 6 matching bases. Trimming stripped 2 bases from V and 1 base from J, with 9 bases between. The CDR3 consists of 14 residues. Germline V lookup: CDR1 SGHNT, CDR2 YYREEE (reference sequence). The CDR3 region is CASSFGQQNTEAFF. The DNA for the CDR3 is TGTGCCAGCAGCTTCGGACAGCAGAACACTGAAGCTTTCTTT.

This rearrangement joins TRBV16 to TRBJ2-7; D is undetermined. This CDR3 has 14 amino acids. Germline V gene data show CDR1 as KGHSY and CDR2 as FQNENV. Trimming took off 0 bases at V and 6 bases at J, with 12 bases between the two ends. CDR3: CASSQSGQAAEQYF. In nucleotides, the CDR3 is TGTGCCAGCAGCCAATCTGGCCAAGCCGCCGAGCAGTACTTC.

This chain's CDR3 is CASSLYGGYYGYTF. The CDR3 DNA reads TGTGCCAGCAGTTTATATGGGGGCTACTATGGCTACACCTTC. The V gene is TRBV28, the J gene TRBJ1-2; TRBD1 is a possible D gene (6 bases). The CDR3 covers 14 residues. CDR1 and CDR2 (germline): MDHEN, SYDVKM. V was trimmed by 1 base and J by 3 bases, leaving 9 bases between them.

CDR3 in DNA: TGCGCCAGCAGCTTGGCCGGAACAGACTATGGCTACACCTTC. Translating it yields CASSLAGTDYGYTF. The rearrangement joins TRBV5-1 to TRBJ1-2; D call uncertain. Germline V lookup: CDR1 SGHRS, CDR2 YFSETQ. This CDR3 is 14 amino acids long. The germline V and J ends were trimmed by 0 bases and 3 bases, with 9 bases remaining between them. The variable domain in full, completed from reference TRBV5-1 and TRBJ1-2, reads KAGVTQTPRYLIKTRGQQVTLSCSPISGHRSVSWYQQTPGQGLQFLFEYFSETQRNKGNFPGRFSGRQFSNSRSEMNVSTLELGDSALYLCASSLAGTDYGYTFGSGTRLTVV.

The J gene is TRBJ2-7, the V gene TRBV6-5; 7 positions match TRBD1. Germline values: CDR1 MNHEY, CDR2 SVGAGI. The CDR3 is made up of 13 amino acids. V gave up 6 bases and J gave up 3 bases; unmatched junction bases: 5. The chain's CDR3 is CASRKTGNYEQYF. CDR3 DNA: TGTGCCAGCAGGAAGACAGGGAACTACGAGCAGTACTTC.

This chain uses TRBV28 with TRBJ1-4; D is ambiguous. Germline V gives CDR1 MDHEN, CDR2 SYDVKM. Trimming stripped 5 bases from V and 8 bases from J, with 12 bases between. This CDR3 spans 13 amino acids. CDR3 loop: CASSPHTREKLFF. CDR3 sequence (DNA): TGTGCCAGCAGTCCCCATACTAGGGAAAAACTGTTTTTT.

This chain uses TRBV7-9 with TRBJ1-1, with D perhaps TRBD1 (6 bases). Per germline, CDR1 SEHNR and CDR2 FQNEAQ (reference sequence). The CDR3 has 17 amino acids. V was cut by 1 base and J by 0 bases, with 15 bases left in between. The CDR3 nucleotides read TGTGCCAGCAGCTTAGAGTTAGGGCAGGGGATGAACACTGAAGCTTTCTTT. This sequence encodes CASSLELGQGMNTEAFF.

The gene calls are TRBV7-9 and TRBJ1-5; D possibly corresponds to TRBD1 (5 bases). The length of the CDR3 is 14 residues. Trimming removed 1 base at V and 7 bases at J, with 11 bases between. CDR1 and CDR2 from the germline V gene are SEHNR and FQNEAQ (reference sequence). The CDR3 DNA follows: TGTGCCAGCAGCTTAGGAGTGGGGGAACAGCCCCAGCATTTT. Translating it yields CASSLGVGEQPQHF.